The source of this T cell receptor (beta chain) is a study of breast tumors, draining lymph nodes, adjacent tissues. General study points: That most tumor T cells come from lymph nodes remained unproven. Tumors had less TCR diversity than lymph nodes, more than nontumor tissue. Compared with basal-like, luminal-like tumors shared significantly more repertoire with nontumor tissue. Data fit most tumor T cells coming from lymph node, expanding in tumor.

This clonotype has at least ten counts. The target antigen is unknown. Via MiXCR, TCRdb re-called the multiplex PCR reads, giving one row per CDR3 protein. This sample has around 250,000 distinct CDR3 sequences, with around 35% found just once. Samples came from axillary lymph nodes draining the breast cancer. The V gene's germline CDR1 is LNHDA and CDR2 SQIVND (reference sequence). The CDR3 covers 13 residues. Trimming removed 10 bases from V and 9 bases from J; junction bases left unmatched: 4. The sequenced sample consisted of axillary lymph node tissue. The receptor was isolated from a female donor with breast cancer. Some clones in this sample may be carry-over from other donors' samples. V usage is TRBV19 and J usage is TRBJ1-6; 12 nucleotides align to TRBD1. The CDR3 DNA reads TGTGCCACCGGGACAGGGGGCCGTTCACCCCTCCACTTT. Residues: CATGTGGRSPLHF.